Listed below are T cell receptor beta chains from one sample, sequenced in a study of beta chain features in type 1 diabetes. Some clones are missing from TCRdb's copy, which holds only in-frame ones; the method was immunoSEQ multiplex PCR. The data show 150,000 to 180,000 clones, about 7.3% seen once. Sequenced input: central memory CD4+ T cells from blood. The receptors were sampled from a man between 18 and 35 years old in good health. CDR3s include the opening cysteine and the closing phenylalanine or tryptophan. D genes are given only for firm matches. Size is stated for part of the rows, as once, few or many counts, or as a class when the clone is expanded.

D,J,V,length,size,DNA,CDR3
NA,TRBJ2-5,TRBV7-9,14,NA,TGTGCCAGCAGCTTCTCGGCGGGGCAAGAGACCCAGTACTTC,CASSFSAGQETQYF
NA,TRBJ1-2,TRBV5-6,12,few,TGTGCCAGCAGCTTCTCGAACTATGGCTACACCTTC,CASSFSNYGYTF
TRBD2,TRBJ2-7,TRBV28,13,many,TGTGCGAGTGTTCGGGGGGACCCCTACGAGCAGTACTTC,CASVRGDPYEQYF
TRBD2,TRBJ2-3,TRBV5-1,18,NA,TGCGCCAGCAGCTTGGAACCCACTGGGGCGGGAGCCCCAGATACGCAGTATTTT,CASSLEPTGAGAPDTQYF
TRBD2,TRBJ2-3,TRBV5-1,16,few,TGCGCCAGCAGCCCTGGACTAGCGGGAGTGGAAGATACGCAGTATTTT,CASSPGLAGVEDTQYF
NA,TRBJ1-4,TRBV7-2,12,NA,TGTGCCAGCGGGCGACCGAATGAAAAACTGTTTTTT,CASGRPNEKLFF
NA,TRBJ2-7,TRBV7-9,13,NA,TGTGCCAGCGGGCTGGACTATACTTACGAGCAGTACTTC,CASGLDYTYEQYF
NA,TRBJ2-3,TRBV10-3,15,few,TGTGCCATCAGTGAGTCCCGGGGGGCAGCAGATACGCAGTATTTT,CAISESRGAADTQYF
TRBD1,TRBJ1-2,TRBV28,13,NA,TGTGCCAGCAGTTTACCAGGGGGGCTCGGCTACACCTTC,CASSLPGGLGYTF
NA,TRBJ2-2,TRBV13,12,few,TGTGCCAGCAGCTTTAGGGGCGGGGAGCTGTTTTTT,CASSFRGGELFF
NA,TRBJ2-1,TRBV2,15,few,TGTGCCAGCAGTGAGAAGGCAGGGTCGAAAAGTGAGCAGTTCTTC,CASSEKAGSKSEQFF
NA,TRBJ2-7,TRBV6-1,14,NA,TGTGCCAGCAGTGAAGCGCGGCTCCGCTACGAGCAGTACTTC,CASSEARLRYEQYF
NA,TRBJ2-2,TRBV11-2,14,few,TGTGCCAGCAGCTTAGACCGGACAGCCGGGGAGCTGTTTTTT,CASSLDRTAGELFF
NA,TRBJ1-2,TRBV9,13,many,TGTGCCAGCAGCGCCTCAGGGGACTATGGCTACACCTTC,CASSASGDYGYTF
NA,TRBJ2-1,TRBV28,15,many,TGTGCCTCACAGGGACACGGAAGCTCCTACAATGAGCAGTTCTTC,CASQGHGSSYNEQFF
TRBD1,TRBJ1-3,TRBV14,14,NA,TGTGCCAGCACCTGGGACAGCTCTGGAAACACCATATATTTT,CASTWDSSGNTIYF
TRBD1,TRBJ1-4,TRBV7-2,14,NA,TGTGCCAGCAGTTTACAGGGGGTAGCTGAAAAACTGTTTTTT,CASSLQGVAEKLFF
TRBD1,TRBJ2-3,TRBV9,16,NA,TGTGCCAGCAGCGTACACCGGGACAGGGGAACAGATACGCAGTATTTT,CASSVHRDRGTDTQYF
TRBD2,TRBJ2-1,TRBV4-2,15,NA,TGTGCCAGCAGCTTCCAACTAGCGGGATACAATGAGCAGTTCTTC,CASSFQLAGYNEQFF
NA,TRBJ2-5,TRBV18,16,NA,TGTGCCAGCTCACCGGCGACATCCCCGGCGGGAGAGACCCAGTACTTC,CASSPATSPAGETQYF
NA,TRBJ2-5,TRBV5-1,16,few,TGCGCCAGCAGCACCATAACGGGGACACTCCAAGAGACCCAGTACTTC,CASSTITGTLQETQYF
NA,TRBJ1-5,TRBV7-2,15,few,TGTGCCAGCAGCTTATCTGGGGGGTCGGGTCAGCCCCAGCATTTT,CASSLSGGSGQPQHF
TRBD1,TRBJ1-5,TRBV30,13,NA,TGTGCCTGGAGTCCAGGGGGCGACCAGCCCCAGCATTTT,CAWSPGGDQPQHF
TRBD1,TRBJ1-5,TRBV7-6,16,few,TGTGCCAGCAGCTTAGGTATACAGGGGATCAATCAGCCCCAGCATTTT,CASSLGIQGINQPQHF
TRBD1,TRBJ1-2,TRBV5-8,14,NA,TGTGCCAGCCGAAAAGTGGGACAGGGTGATGGCTACACCTTC,CASRKVGQGDGYTF
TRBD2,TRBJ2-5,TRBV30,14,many,TGTGCCTGGAGTACCTTAGCGGGAGGAGAGACCCAGTACTTC,CAWSTLAGGETQYF
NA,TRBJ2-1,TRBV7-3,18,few,TGTGCCAGCAGCTTAGTCTCTGGGCCGACCATTTTATACAATGAGCAGTTCTTC,CASSLVSGPTILYNEQFF
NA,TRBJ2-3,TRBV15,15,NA,TGTGCCACCAGCAATGGGCTAGCTAAGACAGATACGCAGTATTTT,CATSNGLAKTDTQYF
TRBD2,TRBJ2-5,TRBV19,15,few,TGTGCCAGTAGTACCCAGACTAGCGGGCAAGAGACCCAGTACTTC,CASSTQTSGQETQYF
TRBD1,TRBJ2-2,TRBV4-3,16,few,TGCGCCAGCAGCCTTGGGACAGGGGGCAATCCCGGGGAGCTGTTTTTT,CASSLGTGGNPGELFF
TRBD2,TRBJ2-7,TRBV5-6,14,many,TGTGCCAGCAGCTTCAGCGGGGGGGCGTACGAGCAGTACTTC,CASSFSGGAYEQYF
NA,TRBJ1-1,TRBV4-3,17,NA,TGCGCCAGCAGCCAAGATCGTATGGGAACCCGGGGCACTGAAGCTTTCTTT,CASSQDRMGTRGTEAFF
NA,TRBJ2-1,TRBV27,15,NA,TGTGCCAGCAGTTACAGGGTACGGGCCAGGAGTGAGCAGTTCTTC,CASSYRVRARSEQFF
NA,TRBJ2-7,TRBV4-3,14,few,TGCGCCAGCAGCCAAGTGGCCAGACACTCCGAGCAGTACTTC,CASSQVARHSEQYF
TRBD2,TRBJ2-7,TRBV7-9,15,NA,TGTGCCAGCAGCAGACTAGCGGGTGACTCCTACGAGCAGTACTTC,CASSRLAGDSYEQYF
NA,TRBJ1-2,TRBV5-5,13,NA,TGTGCCAGCAGCACTGGGCCGAACTATGGCTACACCTTC,CASSTGPNYGYTF
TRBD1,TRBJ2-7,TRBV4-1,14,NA,TGCGCCAGCAGCCCTAACACAGGGGGCTACGAGCAGTACTTC,CASSPNTGGYEQYF
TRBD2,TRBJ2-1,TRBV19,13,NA,TGTGCCAGTAGTCTGGGGACTACCAATGAGCAGTTCTTC,CASSLGTTNEQFF
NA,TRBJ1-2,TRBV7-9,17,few,TGTGCCAGCAGCTCGACACTCGGCATCTCTTCCAACTATGGCTACACCTTC,CASSSTLGISSNYGYTF
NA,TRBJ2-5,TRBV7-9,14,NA,TGTGCCAGCAGTTCGACTGCTCTTCAAGAGACCCAGTACTTC,CASSSTALQETQYF
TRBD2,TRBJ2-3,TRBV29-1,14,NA,TGCAGCGGGAAATCACTAGCGGGAGTGGATACGCAGTATTTT,CSGKSLAGVDTQYF
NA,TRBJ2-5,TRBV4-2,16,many,TGTGCCAGCAGCCAAGATCCGGGACACGTCAGAGAGACCCAGTACTTC,CASSQDPGHVRETQYF
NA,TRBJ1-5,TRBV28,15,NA,TGTGCCAGCAGGTCCCGTCTAGACTACAATCAGCCCCAGCATTTT,CASRSRLDYNQPQHF
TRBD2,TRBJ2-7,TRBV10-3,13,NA,TGTGCCATCATGACTAGCGGGAGCAACGAGCAGTACTTC,CAIMTSGSNEQYF
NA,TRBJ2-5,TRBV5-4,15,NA,TGTGCCAGCAGCTTGGTCACAGGGAGCCAAGAGACCCAGTACTTC,CASSLVTGSQETQYF
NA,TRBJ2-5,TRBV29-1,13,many,TGCAGCGACTCCTCAGGGGCCCAAGAGACCCAGTACTTC,CSDSSGAQETQYF
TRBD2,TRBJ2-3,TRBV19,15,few,TGTGCCAGTAGTATGCAAGCGGGATACACAGATACGCAGTATTTT,CASSMQAGYTDTQYF
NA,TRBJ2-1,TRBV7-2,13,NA,TGTGCCAGCAGCGCCATACAGGGCCATGAGCAGTTCTTC,CASSAIQGHEQFF
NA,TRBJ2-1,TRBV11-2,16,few,TGTGCCAGCAGCCTTTCTTTAATAGCGGCCTACAATGAGCAGTTCTTC,CASSLSLIAAYNEQFF
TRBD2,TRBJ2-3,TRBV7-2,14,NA,TGTGCCAGCAGTAGCGGGAGGGTCACAAATACGCAGTATTTT,CASSSGRVTNTQYF
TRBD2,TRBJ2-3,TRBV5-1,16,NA,TGCGCCAGCAGCTTGGGACTAGCGGAGGGAGCAGGTACGCAGTATTTT,CASSLGLAEGAGTQYF
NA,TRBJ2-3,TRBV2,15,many,TGTGCCAGCAGTGTACGCTATACTAGCACAGATACGCAGTATTTT,CASSVRYTSTDTQYF
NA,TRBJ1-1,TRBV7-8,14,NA,TGTGCCAGCAGCTTTTCCGAGCTACTAACTGAAGCTTTCTTT,CASSFSELLTEAFF
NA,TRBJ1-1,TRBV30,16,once,TGTGCCTGGAGTGTAAAAGGGGCTCGGGGAGGGGCTGAAGCTTTCTTT,CAWSVKGARGGAEAFF
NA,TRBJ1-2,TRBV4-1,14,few,TGCGCCAGCAGCCAGGGTTTGGAGGCCTATGGCTACACCTTC,CASSQGLEAYGYTF
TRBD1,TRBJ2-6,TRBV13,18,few,TGTGCCAGCAGCTCGAGGACAGGGTCCAACTCTGGGGCCAACGTCCTGACTTTC,CASSSRTGSNSGANVLTF
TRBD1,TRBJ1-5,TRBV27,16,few,TGTGCCAGCAGGGACCGACAGGGATTGGGCAATCAGCCCCAGCATTTT,CASRDRQGLGNQPQHF
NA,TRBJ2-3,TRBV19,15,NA,TGTGCCAGTAGTAACTCAGGATTTAGCACAGATACGCAGTATTTT,CASSNSGFSTDTQYF
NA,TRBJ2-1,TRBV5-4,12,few,TGTGCCAGCAGCTTGTCCGAAGCAGAGCAGTTCTTC,CASSLSEAEQFF
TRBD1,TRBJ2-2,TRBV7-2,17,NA,TGTGCCAGCAGCTTAGCGGGGACAGGGGGTTTCACCGGGGAGCTGTTTTTT,CASSLAGTGGFTGELFF